The 11 T cell receptor beta chains below were found in one sample sequenced in a study of shared clonotypes between healthy human individuals. Method: immunoSEQ multiplex PCR; TCRdb's copy keeps in-frame clones and lacks some. The sample has under 2,500,000 clones, almost 96% seen once; the top ten hold around 0.13%. Sequencing was done on a sample of naive CD4+ T cells sorted from blood. Subset: CD45RA+ positively selected. The receptors here all came from a man aged 18 to 30 in good health.

V usage is TRBV7-3 and J usage is TRBJ1-2, with D perhaps TRBD1 (5 bases). V shed 2 bases and J shed 8 bases, with 12 bases lying between them. The germline gives CDR1 SGHTA, CDR2 FQGTGA. CDR3 size: 13 residues. The CDR3 bases are TGTGCCAGCAGCTTAGATGGGGGTGGAGGCTACACCTTC. Translating it yields CASSLDGGGGYTF.

J is TRBJ2-1 and V is TRBV5-8; D gene uncertain. This CDR3 comprises 15 residues. Per the germline V gene, CDR1 is SGHTS and CDR2 is YDEGEE. V lost 2 bases and J 3 bases, leaving 12 bases between the germline ends. The CDR3: CASSFGRWVYNEQFF. The DNA of the CDR3 is TGTGCCAGCAGCTTCGGCAGGTGGGTCTACAATGAGCAGTTCTTC.

The chain joins TRBV4-1 to TRBJ2-5; 9 bases match TRBD2. The CDR3 contains 17 residues. V was pared by 0 bases and J by 5 bases, with 10 bases of the junction left unmatched. Germline V gene data show CDR1 as MGHRA and CDR2 as YSYEKL. CDR3 sequence (DNA): TGCGCCAGCAGCCAAGATTCCGTGACTAGCGGCCAGGAGACCCAGTACTTC. This encodes CASSQDSVTSGQETQYF.

This chain uses TRBV27 with TRBJ2-7, with 7 positions matching TRBD2. The CDR3 is 16 amino acids. CDR1 and CDR2 from the germline V gene are MNHEY and SMNVEV (reference sequence). The trim removed 5 bases at V and 3 bases at J, leaving 13 bases unmatched. CDR3 coding DNA: TGTGCCAGCAGTGAGTCCCCTGGACTAGGGGTCTACGAGCAGTACTTC. Its protein product is CASSESPGLGVYEQYF.

This chain uses TRBV9 with TRBJ1-2, with a tentative D call TRBD1 (6 bases). The CDR3 length is 14 residues. From germline, CDR1 is SGDLS and CDR2 YYNGEE. Trimming left V 2 bases short and J 5 bases short, with 13 bases between. The CDR3 DNA sequence: TGTGCCAGCAGCGTTGGTCCAGGGGAATATGGCTACACCTTC. It yields the protein CASSVGPGEYGYTF.

The chain is built from TRBV25-1 and TRBJ2-4; 7 bases match TRBD1. This CDR3 spans 15 amino acids. Trimming at V came to 3 bases and at J to 6 bases, leaving 8 bases not matched to a gene. Per the germline V gene, CDR1 is MGHDK and CDR2 is SYGVNS. CDR3 protein: CASSDRQGLGNIQYF. CDR3 bases: TGTGCCAGCAGTGACCGACAGGGTTTGGGAAACATTCAGTACTTC.

The rearrangement links TRBV9 to TRBJ1-4; tentative D call: TRBD1 (6 bases). This CDR3 is built from 15 residues. With 3 bases removed from V and 0 bases from J, the gap between germline ends came to 9 bases. The V gene's germline CDR1 is SGDLS and CDR2 YYNGEE. CDR3 coding DNA: TGTGCCAGCAGCGGAAGGACAGCAACTAATGAAAAACTGTTTTTT. This codes for CASSGRTATNEKLFF.

This chain connects TRBV2 to TRBJ2-2; D might be TRBD2 (6 bases). This CDR3 region has 14 residues. The germline V gene has CDR1 SNHLY and CDR2 FYNNEI. V lost 6 bases, J lost 4 bases, and 12 bases lay in between. CDR3 in amino acids: CASRPGTATGELFF. As DNA, the CDR3 is TGTGCCAGCAGGCCTGGGACTGCCACCGGGGAGCTGTTTTTT.

The genes are TRBV6-5 and TRBJ1-5, with D perhaps matching TRBD1 (6 bases). This CDR3 comprises 13 residues. The V gene lost 11 bases and the J gene lost 2 bases, with 13 bases spanning the gap. The germline CDR1 and CDR2 sequences are MNHEY and SVGAGI. CDR3 region: CAAGERGNQPQHF. DNA for the CDR3: TGTGCCGCAGGGGAGAGGGGCAATCAGCCCCAGCATTTT.

The chain joins TRBV28 to TRBJ1-1; D is perhaps TRBD1 (6 bases). Trimming cost V 7 bases and J 3 bases, with 15 bases left between them. Germline V gene lookup returns CDR1 MDHEN and CDR2 SYDVKM. This CDR3 has 14 residues. CDR3 loop: CASTEGGLHTEAFF. The CDR3 bases are TGTGCCAGCACAGAGGGGGGGTTACACACTGAAGCTTTCTTT.

The chain links TRBV18 to TRBJ1-2, with 11 bases lining up with TRBD1. CDR1 is KGHSH and CDR2 is LQKENI in the germline V gene. V lost 5 bases to trimming and J lost 7 bases; unmatched junction nucleotides: 6. The CDR3 contains 14 residues. The CDR3 here is CASSADRGPGGYTF. CDR3 bases: TGTGCCAGCTCAGCGGACAGGGGGCCTGGTGGCTACACCTTC.